The next 28 T cell receptor beta chains were all read from a single sample in a study of shared T cell receptors in the human thymus. TCRdb's copy holds only in-frame clones and misses some; the assay was immunoSEQ multiplex PCR. The repertoire holds hundreds of thousands of clones, around nine tenths seen once, with 0.0095% to 0.011% in the top ten. These same data were also listed under a study on human thymus T cells.

The specimen was thymocytes. The receptors shown here come from a boy less than two years old with a congenital heart defect.

The chain has TRBV5-1 and TRBJ1-2, with 10 bases lining up with TRBD1. Per germline, CDR1 SGHRS and CDR2 YFSETQ. V shed 4 bases and J 8 bases; nucleotides not matched to a gene: 11. The CDR3 is 15 amino acids. The CDR3 reads CASSANDRGRKGYTF. The CDR3 region has the DNA TGCGCCAGCAGCGCCAATGACAGGGGGCGAAAGGGCTACACCTTC.

The V and J genes are TRBV4-3 and TRBJ2-3; maybe TRBD2 (6 bases). The germline V gene has CDR1 LGHNA and CDR2 YSLEER. The CDR3 spans 16 residues. V gave up 0 bases and J gave up 1 base, with 11 bases separating them. CDR3 bases: TGCGCCAGCAGCCAAGATGGGACTGGGGGCACAGATACGCAGTATTTT. This translates into CASSQDGTGGTDTQYF.

The chain recombines TRBV4-3 with TRBJ2-7, with 13 bases matching TRBD2. The length of the CDR3 is 19 residues. CDR1 and CDR2 from the germline V gene are LGHNA and YSLEER. V was pared by 1 base and J by 2 bases, with 11 bases of the junction left unmatched. The CDR3 is CASSQAGPRTSGGAYEQYF. In DNA, the CDR3 is TGCGCCAGCAGCCAAGCGGGGCCCCGTACTAGCGGGGGGGCCTACGAGCAGTACTTC.

This chain connects TRBV2 to TRBJ2-4, with 7 bases fitting TRBD2. Trimming took 6 bases from V and 6 from J; bases not matched to a gene: 8. The CDR3 is 14 residues long. Germline V gives CDR1 SNHLY, CDR2 FYNNEI. CDR3 in amino acids: CASRGEGVGNIQYF. In DNA, the CDR3 is TGTGCCAGCAGGGGGGAGGGAGTGGGAAACATTCAGTACTTC.

This clone appeared once. This chain joins TRBV15 and TRBJ2-1; D uncertain. CDR1 and CDR2 from the germline V gene are LNHNV and YYDKDF (reference sequence). The V end was cut by 5 bases, the J end by 12 bases, with 14 bases between. This CDR3 comprises 12 residues. The CDR3 nucleotides read TGTGCCACCAGCGGCAAAGACCCGGGGCAGTTCTTC. Its protein is CATSGKDPGQFF.

The J gene is TRBJ2-1, the V gene TRBV19; 11 bases map to TRBD2. Germline V gene lookup returns CDR1 LNHDA and CDR2 SQIVND (reference sequence). The CDR3 is made up of 16 amino acids. V lost 4 bases to trimming and J lost 3 bases; unmatched junction nucleotides: 5. CDR3 coding DNA: TGTGCCAGTAGTACGAGACTAGCGGGGAACTACAATGAGCAGTTCTTC. Its translation: CASSTRLAGNYNEQFF.

The chain links TRBV4-1 to TRBJ2-3, with D unresolved. Looked up from germline, CDR1 is MGHRA and CDR2 is YSYEKL. The ends were cut back, 0 bases at V and 4 bases at J, with 5 bases in the middle. This CDR3 has 13 amino acids. Written as DNA, the CDR3 is TGCGCCAGCAGCCAAGATCTCGCAGATACGCAGTATTTT. Translating gives CASSQDLADTQYF.

This clone was seen only once. The chain joins TRBV7-9 to TRBJ2-7; 10 bases map to TRBD1. The CDR3 is made up of 14 amino acids. With 5 bases clipped from V and 4 bases from J, the junction kept 5 bases outside the gene matches. The germline V gene encodes CDR1 SEHNR and CDR2 FQNEAQ (reference sequence). The CDR3: CASSKTGGAYEQYF. CDR3 coding DNA: TGTGCCAGCAGCAAGACAGGGGGCGCGTACGAGCAGTACTTC.

This clone was seen more than once but under ten times. V and J are TRBV18 and TRBJ2-3; 8 positions agree with TRBD2. The CDR3 sequence is 17 residues long. The germline CDR1 and CDR2 sequences are KGHSH and LQKENI. V gave up 3 bases and J gave up 3 bases; unmatched junction bases: 11. The CDR3 bases are TGTGCCAGCTCACCTAAAGCCGTCGGGAGGGCGACAGATACGCAGTATTTT. Its protein product is CASSPKAVGRATDTQYF.

For the CDR3, the DNA is TGTGCCAGCAGTTGGGACAGGGGAGGTGGGGCCAACGTCCTGACTTTC. It specifies CASSWDRGGGANVLTF. This sequence joins TRBV6-5 and TRBJ2-6; 10 nucleotides agree with TRBD1. J was trimmed by 3 bases and V by 4 bases; bases with no gene match: 3. The CDR3 loop spans 16 amino acids. Germline loops: CDR1 MNHEY, CDR2 SVGAGI.

The chain joins TRBV5-1 to TRBJ2-3, with 9 positions matching TRBD2. The CDR3 is made up of 17 amino acids. Germline V gene lookup returns CDR1 SGHRS and CDR2 YFSETQ. Trimming cost V 5 bases and J 5 bases; bases outside gene matches: 15. The chain's CDR3 is CASRFGGDSGSVDTQYF. The CDR3, as DNA: TGCGCCAGCAGATTCGGGGGAGATAGCGGGAGTGTAGATACGCAGTATTTT.

The V call is TRBV28, the J call TRBJ2-2; TRBD1 aligns across 8 bases. Germline CDR1 MDHEN, CDR2 SYDVKM. V lost 3 bases, J lost 0 bases, and 15 bases stayed unmatched. The CDR3 contains 20 residues. The CDR3 region has the DNA TGTGCCAGCAGTTTCGAGTTAGGACAGGGTTTATCTGCGAACACCGGGGAGCTGTTTTTT. Translation gives CASSFELGQGLSANTGELFF.

The DNA for the CDR3 is TGTGCCAGCAGCTTAGCGTACAGGGGCTCCTACGAGCAGTACTTC. This gives the protein CASSLAYRGSYEQYF. This chain joins TRBV7-2 and TRBJ2-7, with 7 bases lining up with TRBD1. With 0 bases clipped from V and 0 bases from J, the junction kept 2 bases outside the gene matches. The CDR3 totals 15 residues. Germline CDR1 reads SGHTA; CDR2 reads FQGNSA.

This chain connects TRBV2 to TRBJ2-1; 9 nucleotides line up with TRBD1. The V gene end was trimmed by 6 bases and the J gene end by 6 bases; junction bases not matched to a gene: 9. The CDR3 has 15 residues. Germline values: CDR1 SNHLY, CDR2 FYNNEI. The CDR3 coding sequence is TGTGCCAGCAGCGAGGACAGGGGCGGGGTCAATGAGCAGTTCTTC. Its translation: CASSEDRGGVNEQFF.

V is TRBV10-3 and J is TRBJ2-3, with 8 bases lining up with TRBD1. The CDR3 sequence is 13 residues long. CDR1 is ENHRY and CDR2 is SYGVKD in the germline V gene. Losses at the gene ends were 10 bases for V and 2 bases for J; bases not matched to a gene: 5. CDR3 nucleotides: TGTGCCACAGCGGACAGGGCCACAGATACGCAGTATTTT. Protein product: CATADRATDTQYF.

CDR3 sequence (DNA): TGTGCCAGCAGCCCGGGACTAGCGGTCTACAATGAGCAGTTCTTC. Its protein is CASSPGLAVYNEQFF. The chain joins TRBV11-3 to TRBJ2-1; 11 bases are shared with TRBD2. The CDR3 covers 15 residues. V lost 5 bases, J lost 3 bases, and 3 bases stayed unmatched. Germline V CDR1 and CDR2: SGHNT, YENEEA.

The gene calls are TRBV29-1 and TRBJ2-1, with TRBD2 matching over 8 bases. Germline V gene data show CDR1 as SQVTM and CDR2 as ANQGSEA. Trimming removed 7 bases from V and 8 bases from J; junction bases left unmatched: 13. The CDR3 spans 14 residues. CDR3 in amino acids: CSAPGGGALDEQFF. CDR3 bases: TGCAGCGCCCCCGGGGGGGGAGCGCTCGATGAGCAGTTCTTC.

This clone appeared a single time. This chain connects TRBV19 to TRBJ2-7; a possible D gene is TRBD1 (5 bases). The V and J ends lost 1 base and 2 bases respectively, with 9 bases between them. The CDR3 runs to 14 residues. Germline lookup yields CDR1 LNHDA and CDR2 SQIVND (reference sequence). This chain's CDR3 is CASSIVREPYEQYF. CDR3 coding DNA: TGTGCCAGTAGTATAGTCAGGGAACCCTACGAGCAGTACTTC.

V is TRBV7-9 and J is TRBJ1-3; D is uncertain. The CDR3 spans 15 residues. V shed 5 bases and J shed 0 bases, with 11 bases lying between them. Germline CDR1 and CDR2: SEHNR and FQNEAQ (reference sequence). CDR3 protein: CASSPHRHSGNTIYF. As DNA, the CDR3 is TGTGCCAGCAGCCCGCACCGACACTCTGGAAACACCATATATTTT.

The chain has TRBV5-1 and TRBJ1-4; D possibly corresponds to TRBD1 (6 bases). Trimming removed 0 bases from V and 6 bases from J, with 18 bases in between. Germline V CDR1 and CDR2: SGHRS, YFSETQ. The CDR3 length is 17 residues. Here the CDR3 reads CASSLGGGGAKDEKLFF. CDR3 sequence (DNA): TGCGCCAGCAGCTTGGGCGGGGGGGGCGCGAAAGATGAAAAACTGTTTTTT.

This clone came up once. This chain links TRBV7-6 with TRBJ2-3; 10 bases match TRBD2. V dropped 1 base and J dropped 4; count of bases not matched to a gene: 5. The CDR3 runs 16 residues. Germline CDR1 and CDR2: SGHVS and FNYEAQ. The CDR3 spells CASSLVAAGGADTQYF. The CDR3 DNA is TGTGCCAGCAGCTTAGTTGCAGCGGGAGGGGCAGATACGCAGTATTTT.

This clone has just one count. The gene calls are TRBV11-3 and TRBJ2-7, with 8 positions matching TRBD2. The CDR3 has 15 amino acids. V dropped 5 bases and J dropped 7; count of bases not matched to a gene: 13. The germline CDR1 and CDR2 sequences are SGHNT and YENEEA. CDR3 loop: CASSHREGRGEEQYF. The CDR3 coding sequence is TGTGCCAGCAGCCACCGGGAGGGCAGGGGTGAGGAGCAGTACTTC.

The chain joins TRBV11-3 to TRBJ2-1, with 8 positions matching TRBD2. CDR3 length: 17 residues. The trim removed 5 bases at V and 10 bases at J, leaving 19 bases unmatched. The germline CDR1 and CDR2 sequences are SGHNT and YENEEA. In DNA form, the CDR3 reads TGTGCCAGCAGCCTTGGGGCGGGAGGTCCTATTACAAGAGAGCAGTTCTTC. Protein product: CASSLGAGGPITREQFF.

The chain uses TRBV27 and TRBJ2-5, with a possible D match to TRBD1 (6 bases). The germline CDR1 and CDR2 sequences are MNHEY and SMNVEV (reference sequence). V lost 5 bases, J lost 3 bases, and 13 bases lay in between. There are 14 residues in the CDR3. CDR3 in DNA: TGTGCCAGCAGTCCCCAAGAGGGGGAAGAGACCCAGTACTTC. Translating it yields CASSPQEGEETQYF.

J is TRBJ1-1 and V is TRBV5-6; TRBD1 aligns across 9 bases. Trimming cost V 4 bases and J 0 bases; bases outside gene matches: 7. CDR3 size: 16 residues. From germline, CDR1 is SGHDT and CDR2 YYEEEE. In nucleotides, the CDR3 is TGTGCCAGCAGCCACCGGGACAGGGACATGAACACTGAAGCTTTCTTT. It codes for CASSHRDRDMNTEAFF. Combining the CDR3 with reference TRBV5-6 and TRBJ1-1 gives the whole variable domain DAGVTQSPTHLIKTRGQQVTLRCSPKSGHDTVSWYQQALGQGPQFIFQYYEEEERQRGNFPDRFSGHQFPNYSSELNVNALLLGDSALYLCASSHRDRDMNTEAFFGQGTRLTVV.

The chain has TRBV13 and TRBJ2-3; 8 nucleotides line up with TRBD1. The germline CDR1 and CDR2 sequences are PRHDT and FYEKMQ (reference sequence). V lost 5 bases, J lost 2 bases, and 9 bases stayed unmatched. CDR3 length: 16 residues. Written as DNA, the CDR3 is TGTGCCAGCAGCCTCCGGACAGGGCACCCCACAGATACGCAGTATTTT. Encoded protein: CASSLRTGHPTDTQYF.

V gene TRBV6-5 combines with J gene TRBJ2-7; 7 bases agree with TRBD2. Germline V gives CDR1 MNHEY, CDR2 SVGAGI. V dropped 4 bases and J dropped 4; count of bases not matched to a gene: 7. CDR3 length: 14 amino acids. CDR3 sequence reads: CASSSRLADYEQYF. CDR3 nucleotide sequence: TGTGCCAGCAGTTCGCGGCTAGCGGATTACGAGCAGTACTTC.

In its sample, this clone was seen once. V gene TRBV5-4 combines with J gene TRBJ2-1; 8 bases agree with TRBD2. Trimming cost V 2 bases and J 3 bases; bases outside gene matches: 4. CDR3 length equals 15 residues. The germline CDR1 and CDR2 sequences are SGHNT and YYREEE (reference sequence). In DNA form, the CDR3 reads TGTGCCAGCAGCTTAGGGACTAGAGGCTACAATGAGCAGTTCTTC. As protein: CASSLGTRGYNEQFF. The whole variable domain, remainder taken from reference TRBV5-4 and TRBJ2-1, is ETGVTQSPTHLIKTRGQQVTLRCSSQSGHNTVSWYQQALGQGPQFIFQYYREEENGRGNFPPRFSGLQFPNYSSELNVNALELDDSALYLCASSLGTRGYNEQFFGPGTRLTVL.